The subject of this entry is one T cell receptor beta chain. The source of the sample is a study of blood T cells in healthy people across ages. The V and J ends lost 1 base and 5 bases respectively, with 14 bases between them. This CDR3 has 15 amino acids. Through a sample-barcoded 5' primer and a J-beta primer mix, a second PCR was run for roughly 7 to 12 cycles. A single record per CDR3 protein comes from TCRdb applying MiXCR to the 5' RACE reads. The data contain about 1.8 million distinct CDR3 sequences, roughly 50% of them singletons. This TCR derives from a woman aged 40 to 50 in good health. The gene calls are TRBV12-3 or TRBV12-4 and TRBJ2-5; perhaps TRBD1 as D (5 bases). Sequenced: blood. The CDR3 loop is CASSLEGVSDETQYF. The CDR3 DNA sequence: TGTGCCAGCAGTTTAGAAGGGGTTTCGGATGAGACCCAGTACTTC.